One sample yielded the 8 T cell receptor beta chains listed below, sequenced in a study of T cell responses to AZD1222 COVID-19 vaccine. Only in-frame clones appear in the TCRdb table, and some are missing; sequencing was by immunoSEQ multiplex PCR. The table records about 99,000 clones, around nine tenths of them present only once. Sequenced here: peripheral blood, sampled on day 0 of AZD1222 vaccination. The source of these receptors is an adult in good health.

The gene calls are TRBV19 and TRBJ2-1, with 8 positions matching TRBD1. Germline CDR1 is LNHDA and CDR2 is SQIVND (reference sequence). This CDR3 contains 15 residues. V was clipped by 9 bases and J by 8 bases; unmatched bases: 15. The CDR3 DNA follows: TGTGCCAGCCAAAGACAGGGGAGTCGTTTCGATGAGCAGTTCTTC. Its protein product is CASQRQGSRFDEQFF. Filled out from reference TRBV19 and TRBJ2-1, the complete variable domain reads DGGITQSPKYLFRKEGQNVTLSCEQNLNHDAMYWYRQDPGQGLRLIYYSQIVNDFQKGDIAEGYSVSREKKESFPLTVTSAQKNPTAFYLCASQRQGSRFDEQFFGPGTRLTVL.

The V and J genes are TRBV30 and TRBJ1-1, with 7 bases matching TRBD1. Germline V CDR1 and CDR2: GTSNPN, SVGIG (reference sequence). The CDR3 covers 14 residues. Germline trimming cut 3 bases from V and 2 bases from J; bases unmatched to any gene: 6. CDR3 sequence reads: CAWSGTALNTEAFF. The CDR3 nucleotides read TGTGCCTGGAGCGGGACAGCTCTAAACACTGAAGCTTTCTTT.

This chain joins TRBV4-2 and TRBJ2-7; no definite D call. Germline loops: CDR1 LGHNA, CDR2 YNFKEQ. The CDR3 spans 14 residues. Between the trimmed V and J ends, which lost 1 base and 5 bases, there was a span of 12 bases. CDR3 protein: CASSQVNSLDEQYF. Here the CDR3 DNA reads TGTGCCAGCAGCCAAGTTAATAGCCTGGACGAGCAGTACTTC.

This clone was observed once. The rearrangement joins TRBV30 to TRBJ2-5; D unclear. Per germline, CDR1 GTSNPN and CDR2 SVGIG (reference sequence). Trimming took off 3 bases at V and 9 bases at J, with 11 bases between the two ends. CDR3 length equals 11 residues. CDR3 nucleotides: TGTGCCTGGAGAAGCACGTGGGCCCAGTACTTC. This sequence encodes CAWRSTWAQYF.

In DNA, the CDR3 is TGTGCCTGGAGACTGACTAGTCAGCAGTATTTT. Translating it yields CAWRLTSQQYF. The J gene is TRBJ2-3, the V gene TRBV30, with D maybe TRBD2 (6 bases). The V gene's germline CDR1 is GTSNPN and CDR2 SVGIG (reference sequence). The CDR3 is 11 amino acids. V shed 3 bases and J shed 11 bases, with 12 bases lying between them.

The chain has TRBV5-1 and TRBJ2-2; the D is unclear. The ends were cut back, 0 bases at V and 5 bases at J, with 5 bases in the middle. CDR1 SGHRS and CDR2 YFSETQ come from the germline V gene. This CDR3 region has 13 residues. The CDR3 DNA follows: TGCGCCAGCAGCTTGGGGGGAACCGGGGAGCTGTTTTTT. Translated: CASSLGGTGELFF.

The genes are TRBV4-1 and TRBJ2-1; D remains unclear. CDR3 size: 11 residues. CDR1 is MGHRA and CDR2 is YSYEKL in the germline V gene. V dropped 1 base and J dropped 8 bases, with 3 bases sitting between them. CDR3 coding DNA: TGCGCCAGCAGCCAAGCTTATGAGCAGTTCTTC. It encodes CASSQAYEQFF.

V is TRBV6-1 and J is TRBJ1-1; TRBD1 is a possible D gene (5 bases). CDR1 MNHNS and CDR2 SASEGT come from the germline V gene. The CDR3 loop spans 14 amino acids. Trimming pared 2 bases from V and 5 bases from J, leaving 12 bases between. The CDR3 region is CASSESRGWTEAFF. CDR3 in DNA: TGTGCCAGCAGTGAAAGTCGGGGCTGGACTGAAGCTTTCTTT.